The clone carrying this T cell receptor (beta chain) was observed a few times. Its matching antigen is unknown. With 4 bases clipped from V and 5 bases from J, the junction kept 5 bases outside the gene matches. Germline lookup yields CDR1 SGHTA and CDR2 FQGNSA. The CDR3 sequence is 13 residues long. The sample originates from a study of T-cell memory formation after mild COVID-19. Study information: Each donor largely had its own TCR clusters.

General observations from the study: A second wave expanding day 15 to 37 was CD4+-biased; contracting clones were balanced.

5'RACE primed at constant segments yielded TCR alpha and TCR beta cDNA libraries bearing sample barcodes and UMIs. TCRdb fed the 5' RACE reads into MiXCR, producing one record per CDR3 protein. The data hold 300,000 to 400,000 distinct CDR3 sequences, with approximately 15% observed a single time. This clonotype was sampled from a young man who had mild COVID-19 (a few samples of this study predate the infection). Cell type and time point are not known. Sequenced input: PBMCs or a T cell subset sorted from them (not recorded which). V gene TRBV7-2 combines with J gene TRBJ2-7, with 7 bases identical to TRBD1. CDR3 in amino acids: CASSSTTGNEQYV. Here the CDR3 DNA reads TGTGCCAGCAGCTCAACGACAGGGAACGAGCAGTACGTC.